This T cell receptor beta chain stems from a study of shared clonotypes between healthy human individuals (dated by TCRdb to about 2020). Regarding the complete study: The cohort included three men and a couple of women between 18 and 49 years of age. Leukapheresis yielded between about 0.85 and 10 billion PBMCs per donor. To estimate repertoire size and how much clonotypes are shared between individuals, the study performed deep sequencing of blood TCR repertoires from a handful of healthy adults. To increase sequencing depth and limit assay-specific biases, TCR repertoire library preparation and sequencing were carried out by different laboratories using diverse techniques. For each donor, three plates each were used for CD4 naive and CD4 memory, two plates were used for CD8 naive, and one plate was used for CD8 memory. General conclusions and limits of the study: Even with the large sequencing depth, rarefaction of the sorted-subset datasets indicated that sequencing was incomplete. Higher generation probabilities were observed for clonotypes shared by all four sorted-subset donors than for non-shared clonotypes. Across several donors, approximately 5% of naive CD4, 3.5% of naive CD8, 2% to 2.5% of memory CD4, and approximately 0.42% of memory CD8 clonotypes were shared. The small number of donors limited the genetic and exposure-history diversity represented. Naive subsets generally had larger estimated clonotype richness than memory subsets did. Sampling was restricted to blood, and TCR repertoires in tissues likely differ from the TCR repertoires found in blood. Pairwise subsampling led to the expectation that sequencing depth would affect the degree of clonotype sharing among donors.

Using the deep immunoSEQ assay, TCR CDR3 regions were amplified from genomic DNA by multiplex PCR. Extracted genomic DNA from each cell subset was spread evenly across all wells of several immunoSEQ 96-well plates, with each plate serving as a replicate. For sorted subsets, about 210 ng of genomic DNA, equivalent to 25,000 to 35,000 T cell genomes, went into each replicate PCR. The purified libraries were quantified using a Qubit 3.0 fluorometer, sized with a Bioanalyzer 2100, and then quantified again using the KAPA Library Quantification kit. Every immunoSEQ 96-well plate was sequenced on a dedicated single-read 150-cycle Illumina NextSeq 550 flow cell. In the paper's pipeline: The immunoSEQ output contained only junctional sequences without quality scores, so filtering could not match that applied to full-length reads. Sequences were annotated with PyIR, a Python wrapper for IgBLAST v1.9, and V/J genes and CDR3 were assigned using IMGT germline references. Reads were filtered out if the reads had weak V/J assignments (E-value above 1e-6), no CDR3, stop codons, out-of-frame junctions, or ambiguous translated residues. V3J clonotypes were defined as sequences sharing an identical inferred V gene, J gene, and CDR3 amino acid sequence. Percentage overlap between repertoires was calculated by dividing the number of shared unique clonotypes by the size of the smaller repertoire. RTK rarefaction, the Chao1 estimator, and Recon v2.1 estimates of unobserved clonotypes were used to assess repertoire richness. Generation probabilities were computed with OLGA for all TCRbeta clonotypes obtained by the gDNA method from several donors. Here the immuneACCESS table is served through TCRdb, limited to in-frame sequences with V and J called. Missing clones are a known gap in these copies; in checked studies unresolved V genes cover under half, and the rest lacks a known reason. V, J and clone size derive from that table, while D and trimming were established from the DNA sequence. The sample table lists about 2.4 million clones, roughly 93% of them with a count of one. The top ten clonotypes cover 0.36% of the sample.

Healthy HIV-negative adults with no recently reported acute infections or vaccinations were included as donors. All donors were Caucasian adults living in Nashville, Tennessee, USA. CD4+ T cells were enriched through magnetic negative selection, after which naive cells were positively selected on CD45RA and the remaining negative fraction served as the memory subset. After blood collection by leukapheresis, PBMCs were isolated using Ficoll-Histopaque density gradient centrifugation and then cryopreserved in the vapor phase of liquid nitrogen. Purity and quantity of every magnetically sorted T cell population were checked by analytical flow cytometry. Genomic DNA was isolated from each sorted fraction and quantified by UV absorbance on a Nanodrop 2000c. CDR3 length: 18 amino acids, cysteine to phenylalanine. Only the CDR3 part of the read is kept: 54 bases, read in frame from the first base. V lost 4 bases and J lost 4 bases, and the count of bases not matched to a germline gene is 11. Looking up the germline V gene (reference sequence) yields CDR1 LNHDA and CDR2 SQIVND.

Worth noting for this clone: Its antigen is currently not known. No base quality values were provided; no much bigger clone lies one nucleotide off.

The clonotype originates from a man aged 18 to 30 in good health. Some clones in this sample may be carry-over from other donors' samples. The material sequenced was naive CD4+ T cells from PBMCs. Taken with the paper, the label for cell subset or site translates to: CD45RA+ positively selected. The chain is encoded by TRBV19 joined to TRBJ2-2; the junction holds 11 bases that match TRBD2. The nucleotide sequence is TGTGCCAGTAGTAGGGCTAGCGGGAGGAGTTTGGGCACCGGGGAGCTGTTTTTT. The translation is CASSRASGRSLGTGELFF.